These 26 T cell receptor beta chains were all obtained from the same sample, sequenced in a study of OX40 agonist ivuxolimab in advanced cancers. The method was immunoSEQ multiplex PCR; TCRdb's version includes in-frame clones alone and lacks a portion of them. Of almost 70,000 clones listed, just over 90% are singletons. The sample here was CD4+ or CD8+ T cells sorted from blood, taken in a trial of the OX40 agonist ivuxolimab. These TCRs come from an adult with an advanced solid tumor such as melanoma, head and neck, liver or kidney cancer.

The chain combines TRBV19 with TRBJ2-7; D is uncertain. Per germline, CDR1 LNHDA and CDR2 SQIVND (reference sequence). The CDR3 has 15 amino acids. Trimming took off 5 bases at V and 4 bases at J, with 18 bases between the two ends. The chain's CDR3 is CASSPSGGPSYEQYF. In nucleotides, the CDR3 is TGTGCCAGTAGTCCCTCCGGCGGCCCTTCGTACGAGCAGTACTTC.

Points on this clone: The conserved closing phenylalanine or tryptophan is absent in this CDR3, likely reflecting a read error. Because the CDR3's place on the DNA is in doubt, the DNA is left out and the CDR3 is given as listed by TCRdb. CDR3 region: CASSLSKSGPYHL. The chain recombines TRBV28 with TRBJ2-7; the DNA was not used to check the table's D call, TRBD2. Ends included, the CDR3 has 13 residues. Germline values: CDR1 MDHEN, CDR2 SYDVKM.

The J gene is TRBJ2-1, the V gene TRBV5-1, with D hard to call. The germline V gene encodes CDR1 SGHRS and CDR2 YFSETQ. This CDR3 has 16 amino acids. With 0 bases removed from V and 1 base from J, the gap between germline ends came to 11 bases. CDR3 in DNA: TGCGCCAGCAGCTTGGCAAGTCTCCCGTCCTACAATGAGCAGTTCTTC. Its translation: CASSLASLPSYNEQFF.

J is TRBJ1-1 and V is TRBV7-9; D is unclear. Germline CDR1 reads SEHNR; CDR2 reads FQNEAQ (reference sequence). The CDR3 is 14 amino acids. Trimming removed 5 bases at V and 5 bases at J, with 15 bases between. The CDR3 reads CASSPRTISTEAFF. The CDR3 DNA follows: TGTGCCAGCAGCCCCAGGACGATATCGACTGAAGCTTTCTTT.

The V and J genes are TRBV19 and TRBJ1-5, with D perhaps TRBD1 (5 bases). The germline CDR1 and CDR2 sequences are LNHDA and SQIVND (reference sequence). The length of the CDR3 is 17 residues. Trimming left V 4 bases short and J 0 bases short, with 16 bases between. The CDR3 protein is CASSTSPGSNSNQPQHF. The CDR3 nucleotides read TGTGCCAGTAGTACCTCCCCAGGGAGCAATAGCAATCAGCCCCAGCATTTT.

This chain connects TRBV9 to TRBJ2-3; 13 nucleotides match TRBD2. The trim removed 0 bases at V and 7 bases at J, leaving 11 bases unmatched. Germline-derived CDR1 and CDR2 are SGDLS and YYNGEE. This CDR3 has 18 amino acids. The CDR3 spells CASSVAGLLAGGPNTQYF. CDR3 sequence (DNA): TGTGCCAGCAGCGTAGCAGGGTTACTAGCGGGAGGGCCAAATACGCAGTATTTT.

This clone was observed once. CDR3 sequence reads: CASSLLRAKNIQYF. CDR3 bases: TGTGCCAGCAGCTTACTTAGGGCCAAAAACATTCAGTACTTC. V is TRBV7-9 and J is TRBJ2-4; no reliable D call. The CDR3 contains 14 residues. CDR1 and CDR2 from the germline V gene are SEHNR and FQNEAQ (reference sequence). V lost 2 bases and J lost 1, with 6 bases in between.

The chain joins TRBV6-1 to TRBJ2-5, with TRBD2 matching over 8 bases. This CDR3 comprises 17 residues. CDR1 and CDR2 from the germline V gene are MNHNS and SASEGT. With V trimmed by 3 bases and J by 4 bases, 13 bases remained unmatched. CDR3 in DNA: TGTGCCAGCAGTGAGCGTCCTTACGCGGGAGGAGGAGAGACCCAGTACTTC. The encoded protein is CASSERPYAGGGETQYF.

The rearrangement links TRBV19 to TRBJ1-5, with unresolved D. The CDR3 extends over 13 amino acids. CDR1 is LNHDA, CDR2 SQIVND, per germline (reference sequence). V was pared by 3 bases and J by 1 base, with 4 bases between. CDR3 sequence reads: CASSIKSNQPQHF. Written as DNA, the CDR3 is TGTGCCAGTAGTATTAAGAGCAATCAGCCCCAGCATTTT.

The genes are TRBV6-4 and TRBJ2-2, with 7 nucleotides matching TRBD1. The trim removed 4 bases at V and 6 bases at J, leaving 2 bases unmatched. The CDR3 is 13 residues long. Germline lookup yields CDR1 MRHNA and CDR2 SNTAGT. The CDR3 is CASSVQGAGELFF. CDR3 in DNA: TGTGCCAGCAGTGTCCAGGGGGCCGGGGAGCTGTTTTTT.

The chain has TRBV7-8 and TRBJ1-5; a possible D gene is TRBD1 (5 bases). CDR3 length: 17 residues. V was cut by 4 bases and J by 2 bases, with 18 bases left in between. From germline, CDR1 is SGHVS and CDR2 FQNEAQ. The CDR3: CASSYSNQGAGNQPQHF. CDR3 nucleotide sequence: TGTGCCAGCAGCTATTCAAACCAGGGAGCGGGCAATCAGCCCCAGCATTTT.

The chain recombines TRBV6-5 with TRBJ1-5, with no clear D. Per the germline V gene, CDR1 is MNHEY and CDR2 is SVGAGI. The V gene lost 6 bases and the J gene lost 5 bases, with 11 bases spanning the gap. The CDR3 contains 13 residues. The CDR3 DNA follows: TGTGCCAGCAGCCTGGGTAGAGATCAGCCCCAGCATTTT. Translation: CASSLGRDQPQHF.

CDR3 DNA: TGTGCCAGTAGTATTCGTGGACAACGAGGGTTAGCCAAAAACATTCAGTACTTC. As protein: CASSIRGQRGLAKNIQYF. The chain employs TRBV19 and TRBJ2-4; D may correspond to TRBD1 or TRBD2 (5 bases each). The V gene lost 3 bases and the J gene lost 0 bases, with 18 bases spanning the gap. CDR3 length equals 18 residues. Germline CDR1 is LNHDA and CDR2 is SQIVND (reference sequence). Filled out from reference TRBV19 and TRBJ2-4, the complete variable domain reads DGGITQSPKYLFRKEGQNVTLSCEQNLNHDAMYWYRQDPGQGLRLIYYSQIVNDFQKGDIAEGYSVSREKKESFPLTVTSAQKNPTAFYLCASSIRGQRGLAKNIQYFGAGTRLSVL.

V usage is TRBV6-6 and J usage is TRBJ1-3; tentative D call: TRBD1 (6 bases). Deletions cut 7 bases from V and 1 base from J, with 11 bases between. The CDR3 is 14 residues long. The germline V gene has CDR1 MNHNY and CDR2 SVGAGI (reference sequence). CDR3: CASKDSESGNTIYF. The CDR3 DNA sequence: TGTGCCAGCAAGGACAGCGAGTCTGGAAACACCATATATTTT.

For the CDR3, the DNA is TGTGCCAGCAGTTTATCCGCGCTAGCGGTCTACAATGAGCAGTTCTTC. Translating it yields CASSLSALAVYNEQFF. V gene TRBV27 combines with J gene TRBJ2-1, with TRBD2 matching 7 bases. The V segment lost 0 bases and the J segment 3 bases; nucleotides outside the gene matches: 5. Germline assignment: CDR1 MNHEY and CDR2 SMNVEV (reference sequence). This CDR3 has 16 amino acids.

The chain is built from TRBV14 and TRBJ1-3; 8 bases match TRBD1. This CDR3 is 18 amino acids long. With V trimmed by 4 bases and J by 0 bases, 11 bases remained unmatched. CDR1 and CDR2 (germline): SGHDN, FVKESK. The CDR3 spells CASSPLADRGLSGNTIYF. The CDR3 bases are TGTGCCAGCAGCCCACTGGCCGACAGGGGTCTCTCTGGAAACACCATATATTTT.

The chain is built from TRBV19 and TRBJ2-2, with TRBD1 identical over 7 bases. The V gene end was trimmed by 4 bases and the J gene end by 4 bases; junction bases not matched to a gene: 6. The germline V gene has CDR1 LNHDA and CDR2 SQIVND (reference sequence). This CDR3 is built from 15 residues. The CDR3 protein is CASSTKDRFTGELFF. CDR3 nucleotides: TGTGCCAGTAGTACCAAGGACAGGTTCACCGGGGAGCTGTTTTTT.

The CDR3 DNA follows: TGTGCCAGTAGTATAGCCGGGGGACTAGCGGGGGTCAATGAGCAGTTCTTC. Its translation is CASSIAGGLAGVNEQFF. This rearrangement joins TRBV19 to TRBJ2-1; 14 nucleotides line up with TRBD2. The germline gives CDR1 LNHDA, CDR2 SQIVND (reference sequence). The CDR3 consists of 17 residues. Trimming cost V 1 base and J 6 bases; bases outside gene matches: 5.

The chain employs TRBV7-9 and TRBJ2-5; tentative D call: TRBD1 (5 bases). V gave up 3 bases and J gave up 1 base, with 9 bases separating them. The CDR3 contains 14 residues. Germline-derived CDR1 and CDR2 are SEHNR and FQNEAQ (reference sequence). DNA of the CDR3: TGTGCCAGCAGCTTTTGGGGCCCCCAAGAGACCCAGTACTTC. It yields the protein CASSFWGPQETQYF. Using reference TRBV7-9 and TRBJ2-5 for the parts outside the CDR3, the full variable domain is DTGVSQNPRHKITKRGQNVTFRCDPISEHNRLYWYRQTLGQGPEFLTYFQNEAQLEKSRLLSDRFSAERPKGSFSTLEIQRTEQGDSAMYLCASSFWGPQETQYFGPGTRLLVL.

The chain is built from TRBV4-1 and TRBJ1-3; D ambiguous. Germline-derived CDR1 and CDR2 are MGHRA and YSYEKL. Trimming pared 1 base from V and 4 bases from J, leaving 11 bases between. CDR3 length: 15 residues. The CDR3: CASSQGYPSGNTIYF. The CDR3 nucleotides read TGCGCCAGCAGCCAAGGCTACCCCTCAGGAAACACCATATATTTT.

The V gene is TRBV11-3, the J gene TRBJ2-1, with 7 bases aligning to TRBD1. Germline CDR1 reads SGHNT; CDR2 reads YENEEA. The trim removed 2 bases at V and 6 bases at J, leaving 7 bases unmatched. CDR3 length: 15 amino acids. The chain's CDR3 is CASSLSATGPNEQFF. Here the CDR3 DNA reads TGTGCCAGCAGCTTATCAGCGACAGGGCCCAATGAGCAGTTCTTC.

The chain has TRBV2 and TRBJ2-1; D is unresolved. The V end was cut by 0 bases, the J end by 2 bases, with 14 bases between. CDR3 length: 17 amino acids. Germline V gene data show CDR1 as SNHLY and CDR2 as FYNNEI. The CDR3 loop is CASSEALSFRPYNEQFF. CDR3 sequence (DNA): TGTGCCAGCAGTGAAGCGCTTTCGTTTAGACCCTACAATGAGCAGTTCTTC.

The V gene is TRBV29-1, the J gene TRBJ2-7; D gene unclear. Germline V gives CDR1 SQVTM, CDR2 ANQGSEA. V lost 0 bases, J lost 6 bases, and 24 bases lay in between. The CDR3 has 17 amino acids. The CDR3 loop is CSVEDPYPMGVVGEQYF. DNA of the CDR3: TGCAGCGTTGAAGATCCATACCCCATGGGTGTCGTGGGCGAGCAGTACTTC.

V is TRBV10-2 and J is TRBJ2-5, with 9 bases lining up with TRBD2. The CDR3 runs 16 residues. V shed 2 bases, J shed 1 base, and the junction held 5 bases outside the gene matches. CDR1 is WSHSY, CDR2 SAAADI, per germline. The CDR3 loop reads CASSENAGGPQETQYF. In nucleotides, the CDR3 is TGCGCCAGCAGTGAGAATGCGGGAGGGCCCCAAGAGACCCAGTACTTC.

This chain links TRBV4-1 with TRBJ1-5; tentative D call: TRBD1 (6 bases). Germline V gene sequence: CDR1 MGHRA, CDR2 YSYEKL. The CDR3 is 15 amino acids. V lost 4 bases to trimming and J lost 0 bases, with 10 bases between them. The DNA of the CDR3 is TGCGCCAGCAGCCCATACAGGGATAGCAATCAGCCCCAGCATTTT. Its protein product is CASSPYRDSNQPQHF.

The chain couples TRBV5-6 to TRBJ2-5, with 9 nucleotides matching TRBD2. J was trimmed by 4 bases and V by 4 bases; bases with no gene match: 8. The CDR3 spans 15 residues. From germline, CDR1 is SGHDT and CDR2 YYEEEE. CDR3 protein: CASSLSGGRAETQYF. The CDR3 DNA reads TGTGCCAGCAGCCTGTCGGGCGGGAGGGCAGAGACCCAGTACTTC.